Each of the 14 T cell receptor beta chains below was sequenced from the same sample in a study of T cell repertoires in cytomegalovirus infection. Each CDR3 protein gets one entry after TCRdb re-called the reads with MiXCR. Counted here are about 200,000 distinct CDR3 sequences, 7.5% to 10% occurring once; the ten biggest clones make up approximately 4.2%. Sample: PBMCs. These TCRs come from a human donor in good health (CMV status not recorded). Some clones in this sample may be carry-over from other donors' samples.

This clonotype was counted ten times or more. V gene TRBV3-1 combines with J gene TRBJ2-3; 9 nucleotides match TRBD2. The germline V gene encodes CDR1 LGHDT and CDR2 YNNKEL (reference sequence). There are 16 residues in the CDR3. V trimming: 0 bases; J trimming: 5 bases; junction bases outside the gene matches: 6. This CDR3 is CASSQDPAGGRDTQYF. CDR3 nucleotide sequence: TGTGCCAGCAGCCAAGATCCAGCGGGAGGAAGAGATACGCAGTATTTT.

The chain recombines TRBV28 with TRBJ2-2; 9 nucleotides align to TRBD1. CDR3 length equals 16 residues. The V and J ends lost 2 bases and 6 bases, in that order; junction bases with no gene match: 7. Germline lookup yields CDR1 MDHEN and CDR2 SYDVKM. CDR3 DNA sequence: TGTGCCAGCAGTTTACAGGGACAGGGTCTCGCCGGGGAGCTGTTTTTT. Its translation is CASSLQGQGLAGELFF.

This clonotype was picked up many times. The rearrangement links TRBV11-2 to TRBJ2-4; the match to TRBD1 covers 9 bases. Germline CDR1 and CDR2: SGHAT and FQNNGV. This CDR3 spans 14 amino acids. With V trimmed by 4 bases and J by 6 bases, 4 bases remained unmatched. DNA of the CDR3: TGTGCCAGCAGCTCTTTGGGACAGGGAAACATTCAGTACTTC. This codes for CASSSLGQGNIQYF.

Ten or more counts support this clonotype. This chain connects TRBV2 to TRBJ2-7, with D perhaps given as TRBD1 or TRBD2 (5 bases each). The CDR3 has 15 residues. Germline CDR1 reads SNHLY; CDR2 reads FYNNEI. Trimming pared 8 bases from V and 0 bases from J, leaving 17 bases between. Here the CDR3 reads CASERGLGRSYEQYF. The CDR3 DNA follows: TGTGCCAGCGAGAGGGGCCTGGGACGCTCCTACGAGCAGTACTTC.

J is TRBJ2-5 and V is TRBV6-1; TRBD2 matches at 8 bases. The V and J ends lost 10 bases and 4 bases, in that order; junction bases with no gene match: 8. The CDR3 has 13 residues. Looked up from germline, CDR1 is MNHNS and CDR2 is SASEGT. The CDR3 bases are TGTGCCACAGGACTAGCCGACGTAGAGACCCAGTACTTC. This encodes CATGLADVETQYF.

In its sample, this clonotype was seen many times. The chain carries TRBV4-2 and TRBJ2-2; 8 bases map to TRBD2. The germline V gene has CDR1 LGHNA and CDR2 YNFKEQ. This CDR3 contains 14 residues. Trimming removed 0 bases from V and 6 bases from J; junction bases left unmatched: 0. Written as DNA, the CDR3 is TGTGCCAGCAGCCAAGAGCGGGGGGCCGGGGAGCTGTTTTTT. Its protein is CASSQERGAGELFF.

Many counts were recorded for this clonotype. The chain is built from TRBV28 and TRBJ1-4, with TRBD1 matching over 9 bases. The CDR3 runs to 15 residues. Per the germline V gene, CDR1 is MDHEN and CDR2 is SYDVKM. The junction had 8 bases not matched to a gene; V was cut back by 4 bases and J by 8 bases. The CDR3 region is CASSSGQGLREKLFF. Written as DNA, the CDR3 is TGTGCCAGCAGTTCGGGACAGGGTTTGAGGGAAAAACTGTTTTTT. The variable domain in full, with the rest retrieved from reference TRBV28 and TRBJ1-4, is DVKVTQSSRYLVKRTGEKVFLECVQDMDHENMFWYRQDPGLGLRLIYFSYDVKMKEKGDIPEGYSVSREKKERFSLILESASTNQTSMYLCASSSGQGLREKLFFGSGTQLSVL.

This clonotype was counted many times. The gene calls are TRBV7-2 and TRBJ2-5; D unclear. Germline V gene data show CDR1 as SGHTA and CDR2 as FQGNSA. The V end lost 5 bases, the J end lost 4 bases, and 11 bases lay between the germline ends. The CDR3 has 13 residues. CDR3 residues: CASSPRLAETQYF. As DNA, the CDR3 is TGTGCCAGCAGCCCGAGGCTCGCAGAGACCCAGTACTTC.

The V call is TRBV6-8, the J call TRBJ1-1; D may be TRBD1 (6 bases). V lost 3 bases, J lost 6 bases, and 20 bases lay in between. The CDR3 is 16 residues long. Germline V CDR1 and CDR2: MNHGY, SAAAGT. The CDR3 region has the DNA TGTGCCAGCAGTTATGGGGCCTACAGGGCTACTTCTGAAGCTTTCTTT. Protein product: CASSYGAYRATSEAFF.

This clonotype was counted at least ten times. The CDR3 protein is CASSSLRQSEAFF. In DNA form, the CDR3 reads TGCGCCAGCAGCTCATTGAGACAGTCTGAAGCTTTCTTT. V and J are TRBV5-1 and TRBJ1-1; D perhaps matches TRBD1 (5 bases). Germline assignment: CDR1 SGHRS and CDR2 YFSETQ. The CDR3 runs to 13 residues. V was clipped by 3 bases and J by 6 bases, with 12 bases between them.

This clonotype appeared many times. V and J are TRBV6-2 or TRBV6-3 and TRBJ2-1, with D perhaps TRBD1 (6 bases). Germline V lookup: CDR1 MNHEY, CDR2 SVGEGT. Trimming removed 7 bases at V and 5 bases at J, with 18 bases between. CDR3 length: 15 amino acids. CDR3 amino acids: CASTAPSRDNNEQFF. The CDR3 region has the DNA TGTGCCAGCACCGCTCCCTCCCGGGACAACAATGAGCAGTTCTTC.

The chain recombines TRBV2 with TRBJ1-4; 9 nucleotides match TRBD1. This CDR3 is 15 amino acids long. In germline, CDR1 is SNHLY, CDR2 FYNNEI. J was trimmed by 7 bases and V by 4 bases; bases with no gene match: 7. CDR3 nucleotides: TGTGCCAGCAGTGGGGGACAGGGACGGGGTGAAAAACTGTTTTTT. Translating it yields CASSGGQGRGEKLFF.

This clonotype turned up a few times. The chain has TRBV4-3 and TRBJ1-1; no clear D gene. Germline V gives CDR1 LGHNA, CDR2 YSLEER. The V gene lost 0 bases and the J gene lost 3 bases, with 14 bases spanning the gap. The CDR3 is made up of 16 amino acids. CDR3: CASSQDTVGWHTEAFF. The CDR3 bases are TGCGCCAGCAGCCAAGACACGGTAGGATGGCACACTGAAGCTTTCTTT.

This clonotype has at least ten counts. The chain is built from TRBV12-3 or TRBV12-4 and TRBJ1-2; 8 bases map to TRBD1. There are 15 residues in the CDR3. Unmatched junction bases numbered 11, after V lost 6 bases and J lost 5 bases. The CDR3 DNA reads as TGTGCCAGCAGACAGGGGACAGGACCGTTTTATGGCTACACCTTC. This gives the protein CASRQGTGPFYGYTF.